This T cell receptor beta chain appears in the sequencing data of a study of graft-versus-host responses after intestinal transplantation. About the research overall: In this cohort, recipients had multivisceral, liver-intestinal, or isolated intestinal transplants.

In the case of this clone: Its antigen is not identified.

The method was immunoSEQ multiplex PCR; TCRdb's version includes in-frame clones alone and lacks a portion of them. The sample gives approximately 24,000 clones, about 94% of which show up once; about 0.8% is in the top ten. Germline loops: CDR1 LNHDA, CDR2 SQIVND (reference sequence). After removal of 3 bases from V and 4 bases from J, the junction contained 6 bases not matched to a gene. The CDR3 runs 16 residues. Notes on the study in general: Elevated graft-versus-host to host-versus-graft clonal ratios in allografts were recorded for patients with graft-donor T cell macrochimerism. The recipient marrow held GvH clones, and some of them showed up first in ileum or blood. HvG clone declines early post-transplant were associated with peak circulating GvH levels.

This receptor was taken from a human patient who received an intestinal transplant, so some T cells may come from the graft donor. The sequencing here drew on PBMCs, taken 30 days after intestinal transplant. This rearrangement joins TRBV19 to TRBJ2-1; 10 bases map to TRBD2. The CDR3 coding sequence is TGTGCCAGTAGTATCAACGTAGCGGGGGGTTACAATGAGCAGTTCTTC. Translated: CASSINVAGGYNEQFF.